This record concerns one T cell receptor (beta chain) sequence. Its specificity is unknown. The entry originates in a study of cytomegalovirus exposure and HLA in healthy donors. PCR involved 60 Vbeta and 13 Jbeta primers. Profiling relied on immunoSEQ multiplex PCR, and the TCRdb table lists in-frame clones only, not all of them. In the table there are roughly 100,000 clones, roughly three fifths of which are singletons. Overall study results and limits: Cytomegalovirus-associated status was assigned to approximately 160 TCR beta chains. Earlier results showed most TCR beta V segments being productive about 87% or about 30% of the time. Follow-up analysis found HLA locus-dependent TCR association rates, highest for DRB1 and lowest for HLA-C.

Everyone who donated was a healthy bone marrow donor. J was trimmed by 4 bases and V by 5 bases; bases with no gene match: 6. Per germline, CDR1 SGHNT and CDR2 YYREEE (reference sequence). This CDR3 region has 15 residues. Sequencing was performed on PBMCs. The V and J genes are TRBV5-4 and TRBJ1-1; the match to TRBD1 covers 12 bases. This receptor was obtained from a human donor in good health. CDR3 sequence: CASRIPGQGATEAFF. CDR3 bases: TGTGCCAGCAGAATTCCGGGACAGGGGGCCACTGAAGCTTTCTTT.